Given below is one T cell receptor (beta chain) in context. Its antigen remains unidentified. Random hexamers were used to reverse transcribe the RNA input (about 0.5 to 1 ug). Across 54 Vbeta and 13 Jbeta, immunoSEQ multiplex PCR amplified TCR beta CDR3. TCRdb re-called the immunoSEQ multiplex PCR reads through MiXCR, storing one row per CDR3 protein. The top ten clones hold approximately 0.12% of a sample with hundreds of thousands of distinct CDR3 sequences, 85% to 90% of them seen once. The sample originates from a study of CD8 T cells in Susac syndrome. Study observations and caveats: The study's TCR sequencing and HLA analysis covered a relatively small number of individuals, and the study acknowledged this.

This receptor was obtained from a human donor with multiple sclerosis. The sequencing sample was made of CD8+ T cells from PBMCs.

The CDR3 region is CASSAGLAGGIQFF. The DNA for the CDR3 is TGTGCCAGCAGTGCGGGACTAGCGGGAGGTATACAGTTCTTC. This rearrangement joins TRBV27 to TRBJ2-1, with 15 nucleotides matching TRBD2. There are 14 residues in the CDR3. The V gene end was trimmed by 5 bases and the J gene end by 13 bases; junction bases not matched to a gene: 6. Germline CDR1 reads MNHEY; CDR2 reads SMNVEV (reference sequence).